This is a list of T cell receptor beta chains from one sample in a study of T-cell reconstitution after alpha-beta-depleted transplantation in children. TCRdb itself ran the PCR reads through MiXCR, one entry per CDR3 protein. The repertoire holds 150,000 to 200,000 distinct CDR3 sequences, 6.3% seen once, with roughly 4.8% in the top ten. Sample: PBMCs, taken before TCRalphabeta/CD19-depleted stem cell transplant. These receptors all stem from a girl in the first two years of life with combined immunodeficiency, due to receive a stem cell transplant. CDR3s include the opening cysteine and the closing phenylalanine or tryptophan. The order of the fields is V gene, J gene, clone size, CDR3 protein. Not all rows give a size; the values are once, few, many and, for expanded clones, a class.

TRBV25-1,TRBJ2-3,many,CASQGQGADTQYF
TRBV28,TRBJ2-7,many,CASSFDPSGSPQQYF
TRBV20-1,TRBJ2-1,many,CSAREVSGDWSNEQFF
TRBV7-2,TRBJ2-5,many,CASSPRQYQETQYF
TRBV5-1,TRBJ2-2,many,CASSLIGEGLGELFF
TRBV14,TRBJ1-1,many,CASSQDQGLIDTEAFF
TRBV24-1,TRBJ2-1,many,CATSARPPDRAEFF
TRBV7-8,TRBJ1-2,many,CASSAHREGSGGYTF
TRBV7-6,TRBJ1-1,many,CASSSGQGNTEAFF
TRBV28,TRBJ1-1,many,CACRQHGFTEAFF
TRBV7-9,TRBJ2-7,many,CASSLQGPYEQYF
TRBV7-3,TRBJ2-7,many,CASSSLSSYEQYF
TRBV4-3,TRBJ2-7,.,CASSQAGTQNSYEQYF
TRBV25-1,TRBJ2-1,many,CASSSQAILYNEQFF
TRBV7-6,TRBJ2-3,many,CASSLADGETDTQYF